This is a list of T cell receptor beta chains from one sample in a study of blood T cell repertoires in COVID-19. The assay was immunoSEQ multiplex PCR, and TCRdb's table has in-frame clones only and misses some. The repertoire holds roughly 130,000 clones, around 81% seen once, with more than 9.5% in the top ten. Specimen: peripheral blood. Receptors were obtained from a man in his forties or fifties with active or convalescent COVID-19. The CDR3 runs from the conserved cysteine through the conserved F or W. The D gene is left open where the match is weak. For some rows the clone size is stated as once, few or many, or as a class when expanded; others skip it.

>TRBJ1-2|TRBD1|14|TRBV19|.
TGTGCCAGTAGCCAAACCGGGACAGACTATGGCTACACCTTC
CASSQTGTDYGYTF
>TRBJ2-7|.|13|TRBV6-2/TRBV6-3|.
TGTGCCAGCAGTCAAACCCCAGGGTCCGAGCAGTACTTC
CASSQTPGSEQYF
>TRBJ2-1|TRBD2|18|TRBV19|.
TGTGCCAGTAGTATCCGTCACCTAGCGGGGGGACTCCTCAATGAGCAGTTCTTC
CASSIRHLAGGLLNEQFF
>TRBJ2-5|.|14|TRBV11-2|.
TGTGCCAGCAGCTTACTCCCCGGAGGAGAGACCCAGTACTTC
CASSLLPGGETQYF
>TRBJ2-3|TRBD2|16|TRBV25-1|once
TGTGCCAGCAGTGAATCGTATAGCGGGGACACAGATACGCAGTATTTT
CASSESYSGDTDTQYF
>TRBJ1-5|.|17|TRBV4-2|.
TGTGCCAGCAGCCAAGATCAACAGGGAGAGGGCAATCAGCCCCAGCATTTT
CASSQDQQGEGNQPQHF
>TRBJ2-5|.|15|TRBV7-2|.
TGTGCCAGCAGCCCCTATAGGTACCCCGGGGAGACCCAGTACTTC
CASSPYRYPGETQYF
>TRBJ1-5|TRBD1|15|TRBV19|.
TGTGCCAGTAGTCCCGGACAGGGGGTGTCTTTTTCCCAGCATTTT
CASSPGQGVSFSQHF
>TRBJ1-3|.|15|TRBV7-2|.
TGTGCCAGCAGCATGACAGCGAGCTCTGGAAACACCATATATTTT
CASSMTASSGNTIYF
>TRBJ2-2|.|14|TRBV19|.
TGTGCCAGTAGCCAGGGCTGGGACACCGGGGAGCTGTTTTTT
CASSQGWDTGELFF
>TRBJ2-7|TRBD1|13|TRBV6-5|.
TGTGCCACCTCCGGGGACAGGGCCTACGAGCAGTACTTC
CATSGDRAYEQYF
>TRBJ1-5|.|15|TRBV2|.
TGTGCCAGCAGTGGAATGGGGAGGGGCAATCAGCCCCAGCATTTT
CASSGMGRGNQPQHF
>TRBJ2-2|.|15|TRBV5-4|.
TGTGCCAGCAGCTTGGAGGCGGGGTTGGGAAGGGAGCTGTTTTTT
CASSLEAGLGRELFF
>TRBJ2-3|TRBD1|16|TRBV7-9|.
TGTGCCAGCAGCAGCCGGACAGGGGGTTTCACAGATACGCAGTATTTT
CASSSRTGGFTDTQYF
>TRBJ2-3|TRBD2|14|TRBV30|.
TGTGCCTGTAAGCGGACTAGCGGGGGGGATACGCAGTATTTT
CACKRTSGGDTQYF
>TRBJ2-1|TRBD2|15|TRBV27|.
TGTGCCAGCAGTTTTGTAGCGGGGAGTTACAATGAGCAGTTCTTC
CASSFVAGSYNEQFF
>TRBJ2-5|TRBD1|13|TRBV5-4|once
TGTGCCAGCAGGCAGGGGGCTGAAGAGACCCAGTACTTC
CASRQGAEETQYF
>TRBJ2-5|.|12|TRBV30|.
TGCGCCCGGGGGTTACGGGGGGAGACCCAGTACTTC
CARGLRGETQYF
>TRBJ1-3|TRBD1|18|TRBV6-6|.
TGTGCCAGCAGTCCGATCTACCCAAGACAGGGGGTTGGAAACACCATATATTTT
CASSPIYPRQGVGNTIYF
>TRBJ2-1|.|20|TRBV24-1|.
TGTGCCACCAGTGATTCCCAGGACAGGCGAAGCACCCGGGGGTACAATGAGCAGTTCTTC
CATSDSQDRRSTRGYNEQFF
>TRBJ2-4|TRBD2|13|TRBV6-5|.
TGTGCCAGCACCCCTGTCGGGGAGGGCATTCAGTACTTC
CASTPVGEGIQYF
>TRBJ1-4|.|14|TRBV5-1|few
TGCGCCAGCAGCTTCCTAGAGGGGGATGAAAAACTGTTTTTT
CASSFLEGDEKLFF
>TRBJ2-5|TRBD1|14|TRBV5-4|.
TGTGCCAGCAGTTTTGGACAGGTCCAAGAGACCCAGTACTTC
CASSFGQVQETQYF
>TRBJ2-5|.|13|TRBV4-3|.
TGCGCCAGCAGCCAAGAACTACAAGAGACCCAGTACTTC
CASSQELQETQYF